The 31 T cell receptor beta chains below come from one sample, sequenced in a study of blood T cell repertoires in COVID-19. Sequencing was performed with immunoSEQ multiplex PCR; in TCRdb, only in-frame clones are kept and a portion is missing. The profile covers roughly 150,000 clones, with 75% to 90% appearing a single time and about 15% taken by the ten largest. Sequencing used peripheral blood. These receptors all stem from a woman aged 40 to 50 with acute or convalescent COVID-19.

The genes are TRBV5-6 and TRBJ2-2; TRBD1 matches at 8 bases. This CDR3 contains 14 residues. V was clipped by 7 bases and J by 4 bases; unmatched bases: 6. In germline, CDR1 is SGHDT, CDR2 YYEEEE. DNA of the CDR3: TGTGCCAGCGCAGGGGGCGCCGGCACCGGGGAGCTGTTTTTT. Its protein is CASAGGAGTGELFF.

The chain carries TRBV7-8 and TRBJ1-1, with D possibly matching TRBD1 (5 bases). The germline V gene has CDR1 SGHVS and CDR2 FQNEAQ. The CDR3 runs 11 residues. V lost 4 bases and J 8 bases, leaving 8 bases between the germline ends. The chain's CDR3 is CASSSHREAFF. The CDR3 nucleotides read TGTGCCAGCAGCTCTCACAGGGAAGCTTTCTTT.

The rearrangement links TRBV19 to TRBJ2-2, with a possible D match to TRBD1 (6 bases). V lost 1 base to trimming and J lost 6 bases, with 12 bases between them. Germline lookup yields CDR1 LNHDA and CDR2 SQIVND (reference sequence). The CDR3 covers 15 residues. CDR3 protein: CASSIVTGWSGELFF. The CDR3 nucleotides are TGTGCCAGTAGTATAGTCACAGGGTGGTCCGGGGAGCTGTTTTTT. The full variable domain, rest sourced from reference TRBV19 and TRBJ2-2, is DGGITQSPKYLFRKEGQNVTLSCEQNLNHDAMYWYRQDPGQGLRLIYYSQIVNDFQKGDIAEGYSVSREKKESFPLTVTSAQKNPTAFYLCASSIVTGWSGELFFGEGSRLTVL.

This rearrangement joins TRBV9 to TRBJ2-1, with a possible D match to TRBD2 (5 bases). V lost 3 bases and J 4 bases, leaving 8 bases between the germline ends. Germline CDR1 reads SGDLS; CDR2 reads YYNGEE. The CDR3 consists of 13 residues. The DNA for the CDR3 is TGTGCCAGCAGCGGGGGAGATTACAATGAGCAGTTCTTC. This translates into CASSGGDYNEQFF.

CDR3 sequence: CATSRDRPGSVSSSGNTIYF. The CDR3 DNA reads as TGTGCCACCAGCAGAGATCGGCCCGGGTCAGTTTCAAGCTCTGGAAACACCATATATTTT. V usage is TRBV15 and J usage is TRBJ1-3; D ambiguous. Germline lookup yields CDR1 LNHNV and CDR2 YYDKDF (reference sequence). Trimming removed 0 bases at V and 0 bases at J, with 21 bases between. This CDR3 has 20 amino acids.

The chain links TRBV19 to TRBJ2-2; 7 bases align to TRBD2. CDR3 size: 14 residues. Germline assignment: CDR1 LNHDA and CDR2 SQIVND (reference sequence). Trimming removed 6 bases from V and 5 bases from J; junction bases left unmatched: 6. The chain's CDR3 is CASSGPGGTGELFF. The CDR3, as DNA: TGTGCCAGTAGCGGTCCCGGGGGGACCGGGGAGCTGTTTTTT.

This chain joins TRBV6-5 and TRBJ1-6, with TRBD1 identical over 7 bases. The CDR3 spans 16 residues. Unmatched junction bases numbered 4, after V lost 0 bases and J lost 5 bases. CDR1 and CDR2 from the germline V gene are MNHEY and SVGAGI. CDR3: CASSYSDRTHNSPLHF. CDR3 nucleotides: TGTGCCAGCAGTTACTCGGACAGGACACATAATTCACCCCTCCACTTT.

J is TRBJ2-2 and V is TRBV9, with 9 bases lining up with TRBD1. V lost 2 bases to trimming and J lost 0 bases; unmatched junction nucleotides: 2. The CDR3 loop spans 16 amino acids. Germline lookup yields CDR1 SGDLS and CDR2 YYNGEE. CDR3 in amino acids: CASSVRQGANTGELFF. The CDR3, as DNA: TGTGCCAGCAGCGTCCGACAGGGGGCGAACACCGGGGAGCTGTTTTTT.

This chain uses TRBV27 with TRBJ2-7; 9 bases are a match to TRBD1. Per the germline V gene, CDR1 is MNHEY and CDR2 is SMNVEV (reference sequence). V shed 8 bases and J 2 bases; nucleotides not matched to a gene: 13. CDR3 length: 16 amino acids. CDR3 sequence: CASSYRQGVPTYEQYF. For the CDR3, the DNA is TGTGCCAGCTCCTATAGACAGGGGGTCCCGACCTACGAGCAGTACTTC.

This clone was picked up one time. The genes are TRBV9 and TRBJ2-2, with D tentatively TRBD1 (6 bases). The V gene lost 1 base and the J gene lost 4 bases, with 8 bases spanning the gap. CDR1 and CDR2 (germline): SGDLS, YYNGEE. This CDR3 has 14 residues. CDR3 region: CASSVLGGTGELFF. The CDR3 bases are TGTGCCAGCAGCGTACTAGGGGGCACCGGGGAGCTGTTTTTT.

The CDR3 region is CASSQQGGQGYNSPLHF. CDR3 DNA: TGTGCCAGTAGCCAACAGGGGGGACAGGGATATAATTCACCCCTCCACTTT. The V call is TRBV19, the J call TRBJ1-6; 9 bases line up with TRBD1. After removal of 6 bases from V and 4 bases from J, the junction contained 10 bases not matched to a gene. Germline V gives CDR1 LNHDA, CDR2 SQIVND (reference sequence). CDR3 size: 17 residues.

The gene calls are TRBV5-1 and TRBJ1-3, with 8 nucleotides matching TRBD1. Trimming cost V 2 bases and J 0 bases; bases outside gene matches: 1. Looked up from germline, CDR1 is SGHRS and CDR2 is YFSETQ. The CDR3 totals 15 residues. In DNA, the CDR3 is TGCGCCAGCAGCTTCGGGACAGGCTCTGGAAACACCATATATTTT. It specifies CASSFGTGSGNTIYF.

In DNA, the CDR3 is TGTGCCAGCAGCCGAGGGATGACTACTTTCTACGAGCAGTACTTC. Its translation is CASSRGMTTFYEQYF. V gene TRBV11-2 combines with J gene TRBJ2-7; the D gene is possibly TRBD2 (5 bases). V lost 5 bases and J lost 3, with 17 bases in between. The CDR3 contains 15 residues. Germline-derived CDR1 and CDR2 are SGHAT and FQNNGV.

The chain couples TRBV7-2 to TRBJ2-7; 10 nucleotides agree with TRBD2. J gave up 9 bases and V 1 base, and 6 bases lay outside the gene matches. The CDR3 length is 14 residues. Germline-derived CDR1 and CDR2 are SGHTA and FQGNSA. CDR3 nucleotide sequence: TGTGCCAGCAGCTTAGTACCCAGCGGGAGGGGGCAGTACTTC. This gives the protein CASSLVPSGRGQYF.

This clone was seen once. The V gene is TRBV12-3 or TRBV12-4, the J gene TRBJ2-3; D gene ambiguous. This CDR3 has 13 residues. V was clipped by 2 bases and J by 1 base, with 4 bases between them. The DNA for the CDR3 is TGTGCCAGCAGTTTACCCGGCACAGATACGCAGTATTTT. Translating gives CASSLPGTDTQYF.

This clone came up a few times. The chain combines TRBV28 with TRBJ2-7, with D maybe TRBD1 (5 bases). CDR3 length: 12 amino acids. Trimming pared 8 bases from V and 9 bases from J, leaving 17 bases between. Germline CDR1 is MDHEN and CDR2 is SYDVKM. For the CDR3, the DNA is TGTGCCAGCGATGACAAGGGGCATCGGCAGTACTTC. Its translation is CASDDKGHRQYF.

This chain connects TRBV15 to TRBJ1-1; 7 bases line up with TRBD1. From germline, CDR1 is LNHNV and CDR2 YYDKDF (reference sequence). This CDR3 has 15 amino acids. With 0 bases clipped from V and 1 base from J, the junction kept 2 bases outside the gene matches. The CDR3 DNA sequence: TGTGCCACCAGCAGAGACAGGGGGTCGAACACTGAAGCTTTCTTT. As protein: CATSRDRGSNTEAFF.

This clone was seen just once. The chain combines TRBV5-1 with TRBJ1-4, with a possible D match to TRBD1 (6 bases). Germline V CDR1 and CDR2: SGHRS, YFSETQ. Trimming left V 1 base short and J 8 bases short, with 15 bases between. CDR3 length: 15 residues. The CDR3 DNA is TGCGCCAGCAGCTTGCAGGGGCGAGTTGAAGAAAAACTGTTTTTT. It is translated as CASSLQGRVEEKLFF.

The chain links TRBV12-3 or TRBV12-4 to TRBJ2-5; weak D call: TRBD1 (5 bases). The V and J ends lost 7 bases and 1 base respectively, with 10 bases between them. This CDR3 comprises 13 residues. CDR3: CASTRDSQETQYF. The DNA of the CDR3 is TGTGCCAGCACCCGTGACAGCCAAGAGACCCAGTACTTC.

The chain is built from TRBV2 and TRBJ2-1; 8 nucleotides agree with TRBD2. Per germline, CDR1 SNHLY and CDR2 FYNNEI. Trimming at V came to 6 bases and at J to 9 bases, leaving 4 bases not matched to a gene. CDR3 size: 12 residues. CDR3 DNA sequence: TGTGCCAGCAGGGTAGCGGGACCTGAGCAGTTCTTC. Residues: CASRVAGPEQFF.

V and J are TRBV24-1 and TRBJ2-5; 10 bases fit TRBD1. CDR1 is KGHDR and CDR2 is SFDVKD in the germline V gene. The CDR3 is 16 residues long. J gave up 3 bases and V 3 bases, and 6 bases lay outside the gene matches. The CDR3 here is CATSDTGTGEKETQYF. The CDR3 DNA is TGTGCCACCAGTGATACCGGGACAGGGGAAAAAGAGACCCAGTACTTC.

The CDR3 region has the DNA TGTGCCAGTAGTCCTCTAACCGGGACTACTAATTCACCCCTCCACTTT. Its translation is CASSPLTGTTNSPLHF. The chain has TRBV19 and TRBJ1-6; D is possibly TRBD1 (5 bases). Germline V lookup: CDR1 LNHDA, CDR2 SQIVND (reference sequence). The V end lost 5 bases, the J end lost 6 bases, and 17 bases lay between the germline ends. This CDR3 has 16 residues.

The genes are TRBV5-1 and TRBJ2-3; perhaps TRBD2 as D (5 bases). The CDR3 is made up of 15 amino acids. CDR1 SGHRS and CDR2 YFSETQ come from the germline V gene. The V end lost 0 bases, the J end lost 0 bases, and 8 bases lay between the germline ends. CDR3 loop: CASSLGGSSTDTQYF. CDR3 DNA sequence: TGCGCCAGCAGCTTGGGCGGGTCTAGCACAGATACGCAGTATTTT. The complete variable domain, with remaining parts taken from reference TRBV5-1 and TRBJ2-3, reads KAGVTQTPRYLIKTRGQQVTLSCSPISGHRSVSWYQQTPGQGLQFLFEYFSETQRNKGNFPGRFSGRQFSNSRSEMNVSTLELGDSALYLCASSLGGSSTDTQYFGPGTRLTVL.

This chain joins TRBV14 and TRBJ2-2, with D unclear. Germline lookup yields CDR1 SGHDN and CDR2 FVKESK. V lost 7 bases to trimming and J lost 5 bases, with 11 bases between them. The CDR3 length is 13 residues. The CDR3 coding sequence is TGTGCCAGCACAGGTCAGAGAACCGGGGAGCTGTTTTTT. Its translation: CASTGQRTGELFF.

The genes are TRBV6-5 and TRBJ2-3, with D perhaps TRBD1 (7 bases). Germline lookup yields CDR1 MNHEY and CDR2 SVGAGI. The CDR3 is 14 residues long. Trimming took off 6 bases at V and 0 bases at J, with 10 bases between the two ends. The DNA of the CDR3 is TGTGCCAGCAGGGCGGGACAGAGCACAGATACGCAGTATTTT. Encoded protein: CASRAGQSTDTQYF.

This clone was observed a handful of times. The chain uses TRBV5-1 and TRBJ2-7, with D possibly being TRBD1 (5 bases). This CDR3 region has 14 residues. Deletions cut 3 bases from V and 3 bases from J, with 13 bases between. The germline V gene encodes CDR1 SGHRS and CDR2 YFSETQ. CDR3 in amino acids: CASSWTSQDYEQYF. The CDR3, as DNA: TGCGCCAGCAGCTGGACAAGTCAGGACTACGAGCAGTACTTC.

The genes are TRBV27 and TRBJ2-2; D is perhaps TRBD2 (6 bases). This CDR3 has 15 amino acids. V gave up 2 bases and J gave up 0 bases, with 7 bases separating them. Germline V gives CDR1 MNHEY, CDR2 SMNVEV (reference sequence). The CDR3 nucleotides are TGTGCCAGCAGTTTACGACTAGCGAACACCGGGGAGCTGTTTTTT. It yields the protein CASSLRLANTGELFF.

This clone was detected once. V gene TRBV11-3 combines with J gene TRBJ2-5; 14 bases map to TRBD2. CDR3 length: 17 amino acids. The germline V gene encodes CDR1 SGHNT and CDR2 YENEEA. The V segment lost 4 bases and the J segment 1 base; nucleotides outside the gene matches: 5. The CDR3, as DNA: TGTGCCAGCAGCTCCGGACTAGCGGGAGGTACCCAAGAGACCCAGTACTTC. Amino acids: CASSSGLAGGTQETQYF.

The V and J genes are TRBV27 and TRBJ2-7; 7 nucleotides agree with TRBD1. The CDR3 spans 15 residues. The V gene's germline CDR1 is MNHEY and CDR2 SMNVEV (reference sequence). V trimming: 7 bases; J trimming: 3 bases; junction bases outside the gene matches: 12. This CDR3 is CASTGSGTDIYEQYF. Here the CDR3 DNA reads TGTGCCAGCACCGGATCCGGGACAGACATCTACGAGCAGTACTTC.

The V gene is TRBV7-9, the J gene TRBJ2-3; D remains ambiguous. This CDR3 is built from 13 residues. The ends were cut back, 4 bases at V and 0 bases at J, with 5 bases in the middle. CDR1 is SEHNR and CDR2 is FQNEAQ in the germline V gene (reference sequence). The CDR3 reads CASSSTSTDTQYF. The CDR3 nucleotides are TGTGCCAGCAGCTCGACTAGCACAGATACGCAGTATTTT.

This clone was seen just once. The gene calls are TRBV21-1 and TRBJ2-3; the table names TRBD2, a call not compared with the DNA. TRBV21-1 is annotated as a pseudogene. The CDR3 runs 15 residues. As DNA, the CDR3 is TGTGCCAGCAGCAAACGGGGGGAAAGCACAGATACGCAGTATTTT. Its protein product is CASSKRGESTDTQYF.